The entry that follows covers one T cell receptor beta chain sequence. Its specificity is unknown. Sequencing relied on a cDNA template that was reverse transcribed from extracted RNA. Clones were sequenced by immunoSEQ multiplex PCR, and TCRdb holds only the in-frame ones, with some missing. The profile shows under 150,000 clones, 62% of them singletons. The data originate from a study of CD8+ T cells in alopecia areata. PBMCs served as the source from which CD4+ and CD8+ T cells were sorted. This CDR3 has 13 residues. Looked up from germline, CDR1 is WSHSY and CDR2 is SAAADI. Trimming cost V 3 bases and J 4 bases, with 9 bases left between them. Study-wide results and caveats: In scalp samples, resident alphabeta T cells of normal skin are also sequenced. Mice showed clearer TCR sharing than patients did, a gap that was possibly HLA-related. Especially in alopecia totalis/universalis, lesional scalp showed greater clonality than normal scalp did.

The sequenced sample consisted of CD8+ T cells sorted from blood. This chain uses TRBV10-2 with TRBJ1-2; D not resolved. This sequence originates from a human donor in good health. The CDR3 protein is CASSDNGGYGYTF. The CDR3 DNA follows: TGCGCCAGCAGTGATAACGGCGGCTATGGCTACACCTTC.